Listed below are T cell receptor beta chains from one sample, sequenced in a study of vaccination effects on CD4 cells after COVID-19. What these receptors recognize is not known. Repertoires were generated with immunoSEQ multiplex PCR, while TCRdb's copy carries only in-frame clones and drops some. There are 65,000 to 80,000 clones in the sample; approximately 71% occur only once, and roughly 2% lies in the top ten. The material was CD4+ T cells from PBMCs cultured without peptide, obtained before COVID-19 vaccination. The receptors shown here come from a human donor who received a COVID-19 vaccine. Both conserved end residues are part of each CDR3. The order of the fields is D gene, V gene, clone size, J gene, CDR3 DNA, CDR3 protein. A D gene is named only where the DNA matches it firmly. The listing skips clone size in some rows; elsewhere it reads once, few, many or a size class.

NA	TRBV11-3	NA	TRBJ1-6	TGTGCCAGCAGCCCCTCAGGGAATTCACCCCTCCACTTT	CASSPSGNSPLHF
NA	TRBV4-1	once	TRBJ1-1	TGCGCCAGCAGCCAAGAGGGGGCTCGTCAAGGGGGAAAGACTGAAGCTTTCTTT	CASSQEGARQGGKTEAFF
NA	TRBV30	NA	TRBJ1-1	TGTGCCTGGGCCACTCGGGGGAACACTGAAGCTTTCTTT	CAWATRGNTEAFF
NA	TRBV23-1	NA	TRBJ1-4	TGCGCCAGCAGTCAATCGGCGGGGGCCGCGGGTGAAAAACTGTTTTTT	CASSQSAGAAGEKLFF
TRBD1	TRBV30	NA	TRBJ1-6	TGTGCCTGGGCAGACAGGGGGCGATCACCCCTCCACTTT	CAWADRGRSPLHF
TRBD1	TRBV14	few	TRBJ1-6	TGTGCCAGCAGAACCGGACAGGCAAATAATTCACCCCTCCACTTT	CASRTGQANNSPLHF
NA	TRBV2	NA	TRBJ1-1	TGTGCCAGCAGTCGGACGCTCATGAACACTGAAGCTTTCTTT	CASSRTLMNTEAFF
TRBD2	TRBV20-1	NA	TRBJ2-1	TGCAGTGCTAGTCGCACTAGCGGGGGGGCCGCGATTCATGAGCAGTTCTTC	CSASRTSGGAAIHEQFF
NA	TRBV18	NA	TRBJ2-3	TGTGCCAGCTCACTAATGGGGGGGGCCGGCACAGATACGCAGTATTTT	CASSLMGGAGTDTQYF
TRBD1	TRBV12-5	NA	TRBJ1-2	TGTGCTAGTGGCCCGACAGGGCCCTATGGCTACACCTTC	CASGPTGPYGYTF
NA	TRBV20-1	NA	TRBJ2-3	TGCAGTGCCCGGATCCCAGATACGCAGTATTTT	CSARIPDTQYF
TRBD1	TRBV6-6	once	TRBJ1-4	TGTGCCAGCAGTTACTCCCGAACAGGGGCTCTTGAAAAACTGTTTTTT	CASSYSRTGALEKLFF
TRBD2	TRBV7-3	NA	TRBJ2-1	TGTGCCAGCAGCTTAACGCTTGCTAGCGGGGCAAGTGAGCAGTTCTTC	CASSLTLASGASEQFF
NA	TRBV2	NA	TRBJ1-3	TGTGCCAGCAGTTCCGGGCCCCATACCGGAAACACCATATATTTT	CASSSGPHTGNTIYF
TRBD1	TRBV7-9	NA	TRBJ1-6	TGTGCCAGCAGCTTAACGACAGGGGGATATAATTCACCCCTCCACTTT	CASSLTTGGYNSPLHF
TRBD1	TRBV2	few	TRBJ1-4	TGTGCCAGCAGACCCCGGGACAGGGCGAGGAGCAATGAAAAACTGTTTTTT	CASRPRDRARSNEKLFF
NA	TRBV18	NA	TRBJ1-5	TGTGCCAGCTCACGGCGAAGGTTTGCCAATCAGCCCCAGCATTTT	CASSRRRFANQPQHF
TRBD1	TRBV4-1	NA	TRBJ2-5	TGCGCCAGCAGCCAAGATCGGACAGGGGCGCAAGGGACCCAGTACTTC	CASSQDRTGAQGTQYF
NA	TRBV3-1/TRBV3-2	NA	TRBJ1-1	TGTGCCAGCAGCCCAAGATATCCGGGACAAACTGAAGCTTTCTTT	CASSPRYPGQTEAFF
TRBD2	TRBV7-8	NA	TRBJ2-5	TGTGCCAGCAGCGCGGGGGGGCCCGCGGAGACCCAGTACTTC	CASSAGGPAETQYF